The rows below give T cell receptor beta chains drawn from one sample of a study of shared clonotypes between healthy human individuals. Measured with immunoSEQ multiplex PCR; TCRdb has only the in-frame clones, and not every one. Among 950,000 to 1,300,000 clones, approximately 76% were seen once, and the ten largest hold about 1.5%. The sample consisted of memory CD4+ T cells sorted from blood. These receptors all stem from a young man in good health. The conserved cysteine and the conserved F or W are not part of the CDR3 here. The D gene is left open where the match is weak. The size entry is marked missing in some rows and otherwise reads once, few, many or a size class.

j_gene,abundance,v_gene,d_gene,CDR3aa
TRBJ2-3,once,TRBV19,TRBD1,ASSMAGQGPGDTQY
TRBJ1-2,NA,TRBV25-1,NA,ASSESQGLYGYT
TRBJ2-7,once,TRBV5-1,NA,ASSTPGSRVDEQY
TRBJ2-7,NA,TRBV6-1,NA,ASSVGVSYEQY
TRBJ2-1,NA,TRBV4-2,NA,ASSREDGGPVGEQF
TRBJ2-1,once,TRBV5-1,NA,ASGTSTYNEQF
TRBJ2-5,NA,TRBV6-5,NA,ASSRARQETQY
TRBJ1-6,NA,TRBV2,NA,ASSEETTGNSPLH
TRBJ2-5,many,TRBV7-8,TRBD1,ASSGRTGKQETQY
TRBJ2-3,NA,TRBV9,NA,ASGGQASTDTQY
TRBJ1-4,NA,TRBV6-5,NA,ASSSQGIGEKLF
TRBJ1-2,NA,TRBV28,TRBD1,ASSLLAQGPLYGYT
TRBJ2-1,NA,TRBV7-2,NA,ASSLVYLRNEQF
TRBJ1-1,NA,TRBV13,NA,ASSSRTVTTMNTEAF
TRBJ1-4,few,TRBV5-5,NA,ASSPGPNEKLF
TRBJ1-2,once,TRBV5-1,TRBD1,ASSLARTGNSYGYT
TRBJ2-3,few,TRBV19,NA,ASTPGAAGDNTQY
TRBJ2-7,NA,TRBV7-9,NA,ASSPLTVAQY
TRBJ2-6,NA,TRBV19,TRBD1,ASSRRDSLDVLT
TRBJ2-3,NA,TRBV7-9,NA,ASSPRGGGLSTDTQY
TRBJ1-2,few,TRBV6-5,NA,ASSPGRSGYT
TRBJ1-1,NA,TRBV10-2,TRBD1,ASKTGLNTEAF
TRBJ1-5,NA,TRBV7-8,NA,ASSLANRDQPQH
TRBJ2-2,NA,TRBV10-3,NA,AIKGHPNTGELF
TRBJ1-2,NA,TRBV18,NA,ASSRVREGYT
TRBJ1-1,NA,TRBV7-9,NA,ASSSRAANTEAF
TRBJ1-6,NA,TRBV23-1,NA,ASSQARNPNSPLH
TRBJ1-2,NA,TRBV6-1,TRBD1,ASSVEGAGGYT
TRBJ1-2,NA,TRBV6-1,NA,ASSEGSGFLYGYT
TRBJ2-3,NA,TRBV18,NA,ASSQPGLTADTQY
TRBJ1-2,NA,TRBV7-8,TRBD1,ASSPREAIWGDRGRFGYT
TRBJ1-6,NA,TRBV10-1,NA,ASSDGGGTLH
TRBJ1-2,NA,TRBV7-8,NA,ASSYAGNYGYT
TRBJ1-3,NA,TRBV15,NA,ATSRDRFTGNTIY
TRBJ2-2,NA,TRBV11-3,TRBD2,ASSLRGGSNTGELF
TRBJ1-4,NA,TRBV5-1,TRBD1,ASMETGGYEKLF
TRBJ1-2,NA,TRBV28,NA,ASSLPGDVGNYGYT
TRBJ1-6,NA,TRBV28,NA,ASRWTGTARSPLH
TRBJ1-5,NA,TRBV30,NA,AWSAIDSNQPQH
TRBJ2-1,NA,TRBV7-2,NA,ASSLKVLALNNEQF
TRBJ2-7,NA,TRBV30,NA,AWGRSSYEQY
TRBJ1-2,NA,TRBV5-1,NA,ASSLSQTNYGYT
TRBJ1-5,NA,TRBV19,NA,ASSILYQPQH
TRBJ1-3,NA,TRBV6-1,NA,ASIGQSRRNTIY
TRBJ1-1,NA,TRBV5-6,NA,ASSGGEVQPDTEAF
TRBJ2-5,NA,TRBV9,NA,ASSVAGGYGETQY
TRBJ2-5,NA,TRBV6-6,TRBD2,ASSYPSGRTGETQY
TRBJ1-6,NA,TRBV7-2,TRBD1,ASSPDRGSPLH
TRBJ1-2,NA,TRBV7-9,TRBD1,ASSPTGGYGYT
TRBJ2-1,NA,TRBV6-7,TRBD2,ASSLDIAGGPPPTPNEQF
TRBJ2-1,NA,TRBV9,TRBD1,ASSPRDRSYNEQF